This TCR beta chain was obtained from a study of human CD8 memory T cell subsets. Germline lookup yields CDR1 SGHRS and CDR2 YFSETQ. CDR3 length: 15 amino acids. Production of TCR beta libraries used UMI-labeled 5' RACE as the method. TCRdb reanalyzed the 5' RACE reads and collapses them to one entry per CDR3 protein, without DNA. Its table lists thousands of distinct CDR3 sequences. This clonotype is called medium-sized based on its frequency. The rearrangement uses TRBV5-1 and TRBJ1-1. Sequencing input: CD8+ stem-like memory T cells (TSCM and TCM) sorted from PBMCs. Subset in this sample: stem-like memory CD8 T cells (TSTEM), CCR7+ PD-1- TIGIT-. The clonotype comes from a human donor in good health. CDR3 sequence reads: CASSPWGEAGTEAFF.